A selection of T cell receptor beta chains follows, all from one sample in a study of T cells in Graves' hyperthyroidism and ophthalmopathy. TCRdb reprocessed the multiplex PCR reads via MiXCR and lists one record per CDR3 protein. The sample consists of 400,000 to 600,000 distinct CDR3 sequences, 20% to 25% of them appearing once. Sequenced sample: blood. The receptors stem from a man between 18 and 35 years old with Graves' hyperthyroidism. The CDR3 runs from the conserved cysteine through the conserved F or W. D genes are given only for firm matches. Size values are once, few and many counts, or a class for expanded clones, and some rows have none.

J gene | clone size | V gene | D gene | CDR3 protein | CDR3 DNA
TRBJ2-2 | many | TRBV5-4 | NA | CASSLLSREVTGELFF | TGTGCCAGCAGCTTGTTATCTAGGGAAGTGACCGGGGAGCTGTTTTTT
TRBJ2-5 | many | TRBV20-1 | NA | CSAPGASEVTQYF | TGCAGTGCCCCAGGGGCCAGTGAGGTGACCCAGTACTTC
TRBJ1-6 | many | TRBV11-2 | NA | CASSQQGESPLHF | TGTGCCAGCAGCCAACAAGGGGAATCACCCCTCCACTTT
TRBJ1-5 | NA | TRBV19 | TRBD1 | CASSNRGVRQPQHF | TGTGCCAGTAGCAACAGGGGCGTCCGCCAGCCCCAGCATTTT
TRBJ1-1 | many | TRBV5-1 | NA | CASSFPGRTEAFF | TGCGCCAGCAGCTTCCCAGGGCGGACTGAAGCTTTCTTT
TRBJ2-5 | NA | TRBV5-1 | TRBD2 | CASSLVERLAGGQETQYF | TGCGCCAGCAGCTTGGTAGAGAGACTAGCGGGGGGCCAAGAGACCCAGTACTTC
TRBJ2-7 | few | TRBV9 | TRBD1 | CASSTSGQGTYEQYF | TGTGCCAGCAGCACTTCGGGACAGGGAACTTACGAGCAGTACTTC
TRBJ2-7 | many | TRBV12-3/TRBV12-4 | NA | CASSRLGGIYEQYF | TGTGCCAGCAGTCGGCTAGGGGGGATCTACGAGCAGTACTTC
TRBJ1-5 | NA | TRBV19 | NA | CASSIDREYNQPQHF | TGTGCCAGTAGTATAGATCGGGAATACAATCAGCCCCAGCATTTT
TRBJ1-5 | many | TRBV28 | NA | CASREPGSTPYSNQPQHF | TGTGCCAGCAGAGAACCGGGATCCACACCCTATAGCAATCAGCCCCAGCATTTT
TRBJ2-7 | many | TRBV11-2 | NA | CASSPWGEQYF | TGTGCCAGCAGCCCCTGGGGGGAGCAGTACTTC
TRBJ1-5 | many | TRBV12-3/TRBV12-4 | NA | CASSYQGIYQPQHF | TGTGCCAGCAGTTATCAGGGAATTTATCAGCCCCAGCATTTT
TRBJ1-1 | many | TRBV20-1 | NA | CSARDVVWNTEAFF | TGCAGTGCTAGAGATGTGGTGTGGAACACTGAAGCTTTCTTT
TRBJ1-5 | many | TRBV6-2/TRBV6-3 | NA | CASSPRWGREHF | TGTGCCAGCAGTCCCCGGTGGGGACGAGAGCATTTT
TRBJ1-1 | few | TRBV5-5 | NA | CASSSHRNTEAFF | TGTGCCAGCAGCTCACATCGGAACACTGAAGCTTTCTTT
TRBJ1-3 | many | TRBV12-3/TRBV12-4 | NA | CASSPSGLGNTIYF | TGTGCCAGCAGCCCTTCGGGATTGGGAAACACCATATATTTT
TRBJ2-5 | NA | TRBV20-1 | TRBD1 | CSAEGRQGGTQYF | TGCAGTGCTGAGGGGCGACAGGGCGGGACCCAGTACTTC
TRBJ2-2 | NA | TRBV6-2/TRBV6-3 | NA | CASSYVRSGTGELFF | TGTGCCAGCAGTTACGTGAGGTCCGGTACCGGGGAGCTGTTTTTT
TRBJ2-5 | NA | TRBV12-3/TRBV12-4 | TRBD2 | CASSQTRGGSQETQYF | TGTGCCAGCAGCCAGACGCGGGGGGGCAGCCAAGAGACCCAGTACTTC
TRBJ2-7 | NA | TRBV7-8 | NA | CASSSDMSREQYF | TGTGCCAGCAGTTCGGACATGTCTCGGGAGCAGTACTTC
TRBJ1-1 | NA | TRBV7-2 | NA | CASSWYGQSNTEAFF | TGTGCCAGCAGCTGGTATGGACAGTCTAACACTGAAGCTTTCTTT
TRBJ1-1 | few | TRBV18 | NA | CASSPRGPTPPEAFF | TGTGCCAGCTCACCAAGGGGTCCGACCCCCCCTGAAGCTTTCTTT
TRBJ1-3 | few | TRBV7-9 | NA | CASSLTDPADTIYF | TGTGCCAGCAGCTTAACAGATCCGGCAGACACCATATATTTT
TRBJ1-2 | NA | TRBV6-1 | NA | CASILGNNYGYTF | TGTGCCAGCATCCTCGGGAACAACTATGGCTACACCTTC
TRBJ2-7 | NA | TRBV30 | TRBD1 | CAWSSCKGQRCEQYF | TGTGCCTGGAGTTCTTGTAAGGGACAGCGCTGCGAGCAGTACTTC
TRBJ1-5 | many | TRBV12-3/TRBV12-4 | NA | CASSLKGNQPQHF | TGTGCCAGCAGTTTAAAGGGGAATCAGCCCCAGCATTTT
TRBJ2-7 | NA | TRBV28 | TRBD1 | CASSENGQGPF | TGTGCCAGCAGTGAGAATGGACAGGGGCCATTC
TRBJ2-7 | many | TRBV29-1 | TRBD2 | CSVAAGLATSEQYF | TGCAGCGTTGCGGCGGGACTAGCGACTAGCGAGCAGTACTTC
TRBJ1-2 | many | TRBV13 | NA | CASSLGASLGYTF | TGTGCCAGCAGCTTAGGGGCAAGCCTTGGCTACACCTTC
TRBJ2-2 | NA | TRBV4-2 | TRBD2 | CASSQVGSGGAGELFF | TGTGCCAGCAGCCAAGTAGGTAGCGGGGGAGCCGGGGAGCTGTTTTTT
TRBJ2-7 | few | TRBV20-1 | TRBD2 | CSARDLAGGLYEQYF | TGCAGTGCTAGAGATCTAGCGGGGGGACTCTACGAGCAGTACTTC
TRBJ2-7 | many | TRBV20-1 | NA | CSARDIGEQYF | TGCAGTGCCAGGGACATCGGGGAGCAGTACTTC
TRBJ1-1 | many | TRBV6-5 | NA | CASSYMGEGTEAFF | TGTGCCAGCAGTTACATGGGAGAGGGCACTGAAGCTTTCTTT
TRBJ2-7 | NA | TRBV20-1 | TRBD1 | CSARDPGTVGPGDSSYEQYF | TGCAGTGCTAGAGACCCCGGCACGGTGGGACCTGGGGACAGCTCCTACGAGCAGTACTTC
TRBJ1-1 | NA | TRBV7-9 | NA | CASSLAKEKAFF | TGTGCCAGCAGCTTAGCAAAGGAGAAAGCTTTCTTT
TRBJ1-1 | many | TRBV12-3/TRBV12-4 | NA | CASSLGPTGEAFF | TGTGCCAGCAGTTTAGGGCCAACCGGTGAAGCTTTCTTT
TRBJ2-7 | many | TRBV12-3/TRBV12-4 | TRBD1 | CASSAPPGQGVYEQYF | TGTGCCAGCAGCGCCCCTCCGGGACAGGGTGTGTACGAGCAGTACTTC
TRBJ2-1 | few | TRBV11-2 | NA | CASSSSRGYNEQFF | TGTGCCAGCAGCTCTAGTAGAGGGTACAATGAGCAGTTCTTC
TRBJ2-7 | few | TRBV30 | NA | CAGGRGSSYEQYF | TGTGCCGGGGGACGCGGTAGCTCCTACGAGCAGTACTTC
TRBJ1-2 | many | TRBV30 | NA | CAWSLGSYGYTF | TGTGCCTGGAGTCTTGGTAGCTATGGCTACACCTTC
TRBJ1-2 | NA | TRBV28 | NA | CASTGRDSYGYTF | TGTGCCAGCACGGGGAGGGATTCCTATGGCTACACCTTC
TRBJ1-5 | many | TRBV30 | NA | CAWSVRGGHNQPQHF | TGTGCCTGGAGTGTACGGGGAGGACACAATCAGCCCCAGCATTTT
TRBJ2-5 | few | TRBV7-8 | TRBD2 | CTSSPSGRGGARTQYF | TGTACCAGCAGCCCCAGCGGGCGCGGGGGGGCTCGGACCCAGTACTTC
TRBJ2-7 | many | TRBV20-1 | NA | CSAGRGVDEQYF | TGCAGTGCCGGAAGAGGGGTTGACGAGCAGTACTTC
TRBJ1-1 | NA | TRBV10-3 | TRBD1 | CAISTHRGGMNTEAFF | TGTGCCATCAGTACCCATAGAGGGGGCATGAACACTGAAGCTTTCTTT
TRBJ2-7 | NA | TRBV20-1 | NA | CSALDFLRGQYF | TGCAGTGCGCTCGATTTCCTACGTGGGCAGTACTTC
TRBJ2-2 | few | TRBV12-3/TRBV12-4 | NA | CASSPRTGVGELFF | TGTGCCAGCAGTCCCCGGACGGGAGTCGGGGAGCTGTTTTTT
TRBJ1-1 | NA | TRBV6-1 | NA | CASNRDTHTNTEAFF | TGTGCCAGCAACCGGGACACGCATACTAACACTGAAGCTTTCTTT
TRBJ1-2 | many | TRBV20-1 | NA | CSARGGIGRGVYGYTF | TGCAGTGCTAGAGGCGGGATAGGGCGAGGGGTCTATGGCTACACCTTC
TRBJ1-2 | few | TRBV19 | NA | CASRLKDANYGYTF | TGTGCCAGTAGGCTAAAGGATGCGAACTATGGCTACACCTTC
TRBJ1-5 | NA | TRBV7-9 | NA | CASSFEERGQPQHF | TGTGCCAGCAGCTTTGAGGAGAGAGGTCAGCCCCAGCATTTT
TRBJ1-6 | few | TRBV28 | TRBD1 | CASSSRQGRGNSPLHF | TGTGCCAGCAGTAGCAGACAGGGTCGGGGGAATTCACCCCTCCACTTT
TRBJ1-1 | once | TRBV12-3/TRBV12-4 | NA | CASSSSSQSTEAFF | TGTGCCAGCAGTTCGTCCAGCCAGAGCACTGAAGCTTTCTTT
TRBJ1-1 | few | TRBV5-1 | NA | CASSPVPGLMNTEAFF | TGCGCCAGCAGCCCAGTTCCGGGACTAATGAACACTGAAGCTTTCTTT
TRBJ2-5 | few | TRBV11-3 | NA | CASSPLQGTPFQETQYF | TGTGCCAGCAGCCCCCTACAGGGAACTCCTTTCCAAGAGACCCAGTACTTC
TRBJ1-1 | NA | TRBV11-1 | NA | CASSPRRSRLLTEAFF | TGTGCCAGCAGCCCCCGCAGGTCCAGGTTGCTGACTGAAGCTTTCTTT
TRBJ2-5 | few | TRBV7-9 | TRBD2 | CASSLVGSGGQETQYF | TGTGCCAGCAGCTTAGTCGGTAGCGGGGGACAAGAGACCCAGTACTTC
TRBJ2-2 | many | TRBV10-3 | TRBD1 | CAISQDRGTGELFF | TGTGCCATCAGTCAAGACAGGGGAACGGGGGAGCTGTTTTTT
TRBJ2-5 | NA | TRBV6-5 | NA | CASSYRQVGFPQYF | TGTGCCAGCAGTTACCGCCAGGTCGGGTTCCCCCAGTACTTC